This T cell receptor (beta chain) emerged from a study of blood T cell repertoires in COVID-19. On the study more broadly: COVID-19 samples from acute and convalescent phases originated in the United States, Italy and Spain.

The CDR3 sequence is 16 residues long. Trimming shortened V by 4 bases and J by 3 bases, and 13 bases separated the two germline ends. Germline CDR1 is LGHNA and CDR2 is YSLEER. In the study's own analysis: Amplification from reference gene primers served as the basis for estimated nucleated cell counts. Sequencing was performed with immunoSEQ multiplex PCR; in TCRdb, only in-frame clones are kept and a portion is missing. V, J and clone size are those of that table, while D and trimming were read from the DNA. The data hold about 60,000 clones, with over 75% observed a single time. Sequencing was performed on peripheral blood. The gene calls are TRBV4-3 and TRBJ1-6, with unresolved D. The TCR was taken from a human donor in a cohort sampled during active COVID-19. The CDR3 DNA sequence: TGCGCCAGCAGCCGAGACGGGAATCTCTATAATTCACCCCTCCACTTT. It encodes CASSRDGNLYNSPLHF.